The 2 T cell receptor beta chains listed next were all sequenced from one sample in a study of T cells in Graves' hyperthyroidism and ophthalmopathy. There were TCR beta CDR3 regions amplified from RNA transcripts. Researchers ran a first-round RT-PCR on the TCR CDR3 using the HTBI primer set. One entry per CDR3 protein results from TCRdb running MiXCR on the multiplex PCR reads. Among roughly 500,000 distinct CDR3 sequences listed, 40% to 50% were seen once. The source material was peripheral blood or thyroid tissue (not recorded which). These receptors came from an adult woman with Graves' disease, either hyperthyroidism or ophthalmopathy (not recorded which).

The rearrangement uses TRBV20-1 and TRBJ1-2; weak D call: TRBD1 (6 bases). This CDR3 is built from 17 residues. Trimming removed 3 bases at V and 6 bases at J, with 26 bases between. Per the germline V gene, CDR1 is DFQATT and CDR2 is SNEGSKA (reference sequence). The CDR3 DNA sequence: TGCAGTGCTAGTGGCCCCCGGGACACTTCCGGGGACGATGGCTACACCTTC. Its translation is CSASGPRDTSGDDGYTF.

The CDR3 DNA reads as TGTGCCAGCGGAATCCGACAGTACGAGCAGTACTTC. Protein: CASGIRQYEQYF. The chain joins TRBV7-9 to TRBJ2-7; maybe TRBD1 (5 bases). The V end lost 8 bases, the J end lost 4 bases, and 12 bases lay between the germline ends. This CDR3 has 12 residues. Germline V gene lookup returns CDR1 SEHNR and CDR2 FQNEAQ (reference sequence).